This entry concerns a single T cell receptor beta chain. The antigen is undetermined. The data stem from a study of Ad26.COV2.S vaccination and SARS-CoV-2 variants. Study as a whole: Among those in the COV1001 Ad26.COV2.S trial arm was the donor. The vaccine Ad26.COV2.S was put into the muscle once, or twice with 56 days between.

The study's findings and limits: Individuals receiving vaccine had higher spike-specific TCR breadth than placebo recipients did.

The CDR3 consists of 14 residues. In germline, CDR1 is SGHKS, CDR2 YYEKEE (reference sequence). V gave up 3 bases and J gave up 5 bases, with 14 bases separating them. Noted treatment: roughly 18 received Ad26.COV2.S at low or high dose, single or two shots; 5 received placebo; per-sample allocation not given. Specimen acquisition occurred on day 63 following the initial vaccine or placebo injection. Profiling relied on immunoSEQ multiplex PCR, and the TCRdb table lists in-frame clones only, not all of them. The sample lists fewer than 500,000 clones, 80% to 95% occurring once. The rearrangement joins TRBV5-5 to TRBJ2-5; D is uncertain. Sample: peripheral blood, taken in a trial of Ad26.COV2.S vaccine versus placebo. This receptor was identified in a person aged 18-60 years who received the Ad26.COV2.S COVID-19 vaccine or a placebo. CDR3 in DNA: TGTGCCAGCAGCTCCTTGGGCCTAAGGGAGACCCAGTACTTC. This encodes CASSSLGLRETQYF.